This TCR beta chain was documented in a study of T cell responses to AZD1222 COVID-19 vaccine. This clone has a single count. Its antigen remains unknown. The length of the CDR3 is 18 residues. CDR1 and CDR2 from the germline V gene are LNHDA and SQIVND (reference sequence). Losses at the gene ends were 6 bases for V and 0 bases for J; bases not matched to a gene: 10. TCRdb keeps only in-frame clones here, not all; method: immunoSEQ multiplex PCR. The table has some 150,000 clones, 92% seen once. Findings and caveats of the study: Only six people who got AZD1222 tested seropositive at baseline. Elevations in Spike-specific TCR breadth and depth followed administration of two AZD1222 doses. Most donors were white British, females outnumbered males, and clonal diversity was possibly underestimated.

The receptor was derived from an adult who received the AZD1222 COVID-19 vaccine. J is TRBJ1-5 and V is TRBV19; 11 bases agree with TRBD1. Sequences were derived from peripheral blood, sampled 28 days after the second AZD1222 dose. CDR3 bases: TGTGCCAGTAGCGACCGGGACAGGGGGATCGATAGCAATCAGCCCCAGCATTTT. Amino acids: CASSDRDRGIDSNQPQHF.